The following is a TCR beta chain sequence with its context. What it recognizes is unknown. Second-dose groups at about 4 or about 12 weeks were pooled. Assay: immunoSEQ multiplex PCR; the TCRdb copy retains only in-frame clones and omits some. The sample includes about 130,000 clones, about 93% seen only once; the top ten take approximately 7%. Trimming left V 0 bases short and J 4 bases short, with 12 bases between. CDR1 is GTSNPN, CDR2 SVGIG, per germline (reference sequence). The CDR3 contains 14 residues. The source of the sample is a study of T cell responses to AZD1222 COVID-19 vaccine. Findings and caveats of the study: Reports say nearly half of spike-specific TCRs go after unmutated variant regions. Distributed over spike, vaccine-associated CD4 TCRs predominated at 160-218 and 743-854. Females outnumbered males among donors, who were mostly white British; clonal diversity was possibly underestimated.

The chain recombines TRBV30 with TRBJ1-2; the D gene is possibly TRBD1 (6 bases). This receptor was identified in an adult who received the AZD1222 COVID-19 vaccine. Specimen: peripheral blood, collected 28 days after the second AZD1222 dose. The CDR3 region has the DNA TGTGCCTGGAGTGTTACTTGGGGGCTCTATGGCTACACCTTC. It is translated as CAWSVTWGLYGYTF. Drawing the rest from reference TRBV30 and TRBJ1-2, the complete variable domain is SQTIHQWPATLVQPVGSPLSLECTVEGTSNPNLYWYRQAAGRGLQLLFYSVGIGQISSEVPQNLSASRPQDRQFILSSKKLLLSDSGFYLCAWSVTWGLYGYTFGSGTRLTVV.